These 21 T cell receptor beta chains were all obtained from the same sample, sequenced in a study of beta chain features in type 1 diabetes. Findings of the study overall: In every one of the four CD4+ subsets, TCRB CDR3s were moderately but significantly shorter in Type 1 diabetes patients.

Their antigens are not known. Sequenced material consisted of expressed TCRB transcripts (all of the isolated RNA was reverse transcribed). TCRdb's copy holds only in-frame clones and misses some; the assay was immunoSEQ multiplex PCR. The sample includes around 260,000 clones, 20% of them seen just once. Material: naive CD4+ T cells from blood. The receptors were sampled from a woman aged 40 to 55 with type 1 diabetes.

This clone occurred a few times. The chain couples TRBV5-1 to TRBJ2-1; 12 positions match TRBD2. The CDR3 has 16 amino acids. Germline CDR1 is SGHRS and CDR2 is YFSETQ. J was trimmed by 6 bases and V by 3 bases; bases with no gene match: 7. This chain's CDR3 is CASSWTPGLAGNEQFF. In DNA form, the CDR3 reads TGCGCCAGCAGCTGGACTCCGGGACTAGCGGGCAATGAGCAGTTCTTC.

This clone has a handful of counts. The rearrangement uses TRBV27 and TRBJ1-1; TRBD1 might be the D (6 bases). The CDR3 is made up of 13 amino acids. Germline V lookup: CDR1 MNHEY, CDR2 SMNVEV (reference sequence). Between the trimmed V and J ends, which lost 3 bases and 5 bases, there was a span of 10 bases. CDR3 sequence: CASSFQGWTEAFF. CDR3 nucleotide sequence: TGTGCCAGCAGTTTCCAGGGGTGGACTGAAGCTTTCTTT.

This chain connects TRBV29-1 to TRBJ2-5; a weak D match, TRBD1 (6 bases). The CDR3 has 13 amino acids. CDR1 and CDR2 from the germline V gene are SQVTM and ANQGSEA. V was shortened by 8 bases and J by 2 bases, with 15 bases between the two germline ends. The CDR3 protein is CSFYRTAQETQYF. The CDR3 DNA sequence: TGCAGCTTCTACCGGACAGCTCAAGAGACCCAGTACTTC.

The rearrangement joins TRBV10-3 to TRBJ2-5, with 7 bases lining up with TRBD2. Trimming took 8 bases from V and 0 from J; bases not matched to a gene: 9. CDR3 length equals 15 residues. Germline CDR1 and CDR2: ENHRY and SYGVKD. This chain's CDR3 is CAISLRAGNQETQYF. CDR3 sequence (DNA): TGTGCCATCTCCCTACGAGCGGGGAACCAAGAGACCCAGTACTTC.

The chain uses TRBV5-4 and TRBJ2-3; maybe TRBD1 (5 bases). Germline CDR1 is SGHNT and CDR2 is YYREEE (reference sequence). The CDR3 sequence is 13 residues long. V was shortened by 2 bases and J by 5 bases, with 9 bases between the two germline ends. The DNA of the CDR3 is TGTGCCAGCAGCTTCATAGGGGAAGATACGCAGTATTTT. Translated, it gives CASSFIGEDTQYF.

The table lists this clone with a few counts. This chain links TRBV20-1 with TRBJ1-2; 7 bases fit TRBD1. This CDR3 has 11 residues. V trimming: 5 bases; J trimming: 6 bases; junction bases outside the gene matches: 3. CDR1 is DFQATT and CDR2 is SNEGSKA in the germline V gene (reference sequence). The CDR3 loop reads CSAADRDGYTF. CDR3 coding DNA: TGCAGTGCTGCTGACAGGGATGGCTACACCTTC.

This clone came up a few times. The CDR3 reads CASSLFGQSTDTQYF. CDR3 sequence (DNA): TGTGCCAGCAGTTTGTTCGGACAGAGCACAGATACGCAGTATTTT. This chain connects TRBV9 to TRBJ2-3, with D perhaps matching TRBD1 (6 bases). Per germline, CDR1 SGDLS and CDR2 YYNGEE. V was trimmed by 5 bases and J by 0 bases, leaving 13 bases between them. This CDR3 spans 15 amino acids. Drawing the rest from reference TRBV9 and TRBJ2-3, the complete variable domain is DSGVTQTPKHLITATGQRVTLRCSPRSGDLSVYWYQQSLDQGLQFLIQYYNGEERAKGNILERFSAQQFPDLHSELNLSSLELGDSALYFCASSLFGQSTDTQYFGPGTRLTVL.

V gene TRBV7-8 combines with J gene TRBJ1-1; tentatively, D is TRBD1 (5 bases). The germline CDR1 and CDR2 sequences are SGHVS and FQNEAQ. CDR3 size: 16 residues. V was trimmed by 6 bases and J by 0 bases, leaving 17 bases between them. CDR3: CASSFEQAQMNTEAFF. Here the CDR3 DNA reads TGTGCCAGCAGTTTCGAACAGGCGCAGATGAACACTGAAGCTTTCTTT.

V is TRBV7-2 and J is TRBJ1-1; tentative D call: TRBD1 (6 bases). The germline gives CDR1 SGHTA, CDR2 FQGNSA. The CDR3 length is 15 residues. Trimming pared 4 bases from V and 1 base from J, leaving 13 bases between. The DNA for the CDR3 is TGTGCCAGCAGCTCCACAGGGTCTGGGAACACTGAAGCTTTCTTT. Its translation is CASSSTGSGNTEAFF.

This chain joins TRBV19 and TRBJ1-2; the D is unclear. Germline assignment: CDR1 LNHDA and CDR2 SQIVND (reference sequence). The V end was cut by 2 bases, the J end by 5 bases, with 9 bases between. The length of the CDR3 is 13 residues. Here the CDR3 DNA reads TGTGCCAGTAGTATAACGACGGGGTATGGCTACACCTTC. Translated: CASSITTGYGYTF.

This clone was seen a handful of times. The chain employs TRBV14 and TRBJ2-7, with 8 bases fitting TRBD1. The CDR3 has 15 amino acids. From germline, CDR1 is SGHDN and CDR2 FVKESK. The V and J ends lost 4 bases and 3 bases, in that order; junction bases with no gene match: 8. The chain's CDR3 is CASSLYPGQDYEQYF. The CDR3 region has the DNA TGTGCCAGCAGCCTTTACCCGGGACAGGACTACGAGCAGTACTTC.

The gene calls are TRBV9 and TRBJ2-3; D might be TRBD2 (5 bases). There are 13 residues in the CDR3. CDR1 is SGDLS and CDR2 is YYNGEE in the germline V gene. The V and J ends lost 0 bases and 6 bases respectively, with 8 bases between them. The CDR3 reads CASSVVIADTQYF. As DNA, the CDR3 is TGTGCCAGCAGCGTAGTAATAGCGGATACGCAGTATTTT.

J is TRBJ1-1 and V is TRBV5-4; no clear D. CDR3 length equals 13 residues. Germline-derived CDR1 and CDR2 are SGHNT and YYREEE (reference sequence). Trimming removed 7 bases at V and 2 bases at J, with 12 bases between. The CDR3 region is CASGDPTNTEAFF. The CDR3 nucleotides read TGTGCCAGCGGAGACCCGACTAACACTGAAGCTTTCTTT.

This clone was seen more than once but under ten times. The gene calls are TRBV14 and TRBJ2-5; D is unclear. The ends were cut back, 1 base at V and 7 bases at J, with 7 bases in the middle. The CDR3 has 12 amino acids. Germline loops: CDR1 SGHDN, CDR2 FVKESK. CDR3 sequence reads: CASSQVQRTQYF. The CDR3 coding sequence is TGTGCCAGCAGCCAAGTACAAAGGACCCAGTACTTC.

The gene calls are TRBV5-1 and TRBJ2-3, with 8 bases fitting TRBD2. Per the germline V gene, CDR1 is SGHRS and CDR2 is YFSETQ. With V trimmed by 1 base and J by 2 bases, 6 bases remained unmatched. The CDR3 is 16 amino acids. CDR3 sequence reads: CASSLLGGGPTDTQYF. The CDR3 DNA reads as TGCGCCAGCAGCTTGCTAGGCGGGGGGCCCACAGATACGCAGTATTTT.

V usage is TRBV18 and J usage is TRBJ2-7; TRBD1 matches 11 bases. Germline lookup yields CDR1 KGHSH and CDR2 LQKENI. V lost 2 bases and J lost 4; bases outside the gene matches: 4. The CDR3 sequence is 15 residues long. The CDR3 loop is CASSPGQGAPYEQYF. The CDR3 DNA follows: TGTGCCAGCTCACCAGGACAGGGGGCACCATACGAGCAGTACTTC.

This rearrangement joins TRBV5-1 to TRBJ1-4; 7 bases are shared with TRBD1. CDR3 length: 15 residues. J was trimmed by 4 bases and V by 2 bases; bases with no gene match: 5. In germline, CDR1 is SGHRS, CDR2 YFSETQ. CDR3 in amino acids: CASSLRDRDNEKLFF. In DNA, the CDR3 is TGCGCCAGCAGCTTACGAGACAGGGATAATGAAAAACTGTTTTTT. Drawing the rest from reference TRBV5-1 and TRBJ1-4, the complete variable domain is KAGVTQTPRYLIKTRGQQVTLSCSPISGHRSVSWYQQTPGQGLQFLFEYFSETQRNKGNFPGRFSGRQFSNSRSEMNVSTLELGDSALYLCASSLRDRDNEKLFFGSGTQLSVL.

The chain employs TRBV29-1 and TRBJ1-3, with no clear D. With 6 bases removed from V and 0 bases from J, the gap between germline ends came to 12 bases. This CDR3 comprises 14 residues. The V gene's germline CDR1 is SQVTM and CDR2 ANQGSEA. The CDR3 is CSVTRRLSGNTIYF. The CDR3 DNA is TGCAGCGTCACGCGCAGACTCTCTGGAAACACCATATATTTT.

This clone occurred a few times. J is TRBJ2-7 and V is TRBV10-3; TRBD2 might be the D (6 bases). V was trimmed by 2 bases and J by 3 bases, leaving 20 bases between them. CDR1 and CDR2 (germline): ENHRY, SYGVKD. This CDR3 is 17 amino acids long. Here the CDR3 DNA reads TGTGCCATCAGTGAGACTGGTCGACGCGGGGTGCACTACGAGCAGTACTTC. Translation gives CAISETGRRGVHYEQYF.

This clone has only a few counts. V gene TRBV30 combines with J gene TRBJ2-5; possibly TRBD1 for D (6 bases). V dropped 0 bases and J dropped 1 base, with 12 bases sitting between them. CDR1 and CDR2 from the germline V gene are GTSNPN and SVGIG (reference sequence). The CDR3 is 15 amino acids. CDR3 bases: TGTGCCTGGAGTGTACTTCAGGGGCTCCAAGAGACCCAGTACTTC. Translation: CAWSVLQGLQETQYF. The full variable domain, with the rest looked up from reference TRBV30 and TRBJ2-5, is SQTIHQWPATLVQPVGSPLSLECTVEGTSNPNLYWYRQAAGRGLQLLFYSVGIGQISSEVPQNLSASRPQDRQFILSSKKLLLSDSGFYLCAWSVLQGLQETQYFGPGTRLLVL.

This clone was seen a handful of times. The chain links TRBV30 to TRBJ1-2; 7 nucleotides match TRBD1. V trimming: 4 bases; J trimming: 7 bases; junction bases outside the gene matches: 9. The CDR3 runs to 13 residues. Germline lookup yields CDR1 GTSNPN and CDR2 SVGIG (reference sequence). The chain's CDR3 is CAWNLQGTRGYTF. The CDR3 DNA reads TGTGCCTGGAATCTACAGGGGACGCGTGGCTACACCTTC.